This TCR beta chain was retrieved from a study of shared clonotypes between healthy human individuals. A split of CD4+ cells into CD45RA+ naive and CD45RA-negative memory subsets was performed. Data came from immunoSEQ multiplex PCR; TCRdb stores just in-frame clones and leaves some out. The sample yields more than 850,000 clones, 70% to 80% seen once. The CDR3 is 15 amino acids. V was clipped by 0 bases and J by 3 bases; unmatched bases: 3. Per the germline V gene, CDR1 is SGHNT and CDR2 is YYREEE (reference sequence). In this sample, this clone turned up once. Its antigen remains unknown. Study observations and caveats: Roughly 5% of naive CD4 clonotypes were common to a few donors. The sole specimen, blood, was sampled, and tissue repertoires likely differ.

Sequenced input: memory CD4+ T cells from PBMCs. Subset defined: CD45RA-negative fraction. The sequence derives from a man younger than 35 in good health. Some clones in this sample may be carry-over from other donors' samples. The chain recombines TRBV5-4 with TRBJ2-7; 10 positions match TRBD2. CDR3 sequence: CASSLAASGGYEQYF. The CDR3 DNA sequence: TGTGCCAGCAGCTTGGCTGCTAGCGGGGGCTACGAGCAGTACTTC.